The clone carrying this TCR beta chain has more than one count but fewer than ten. Its specificity is not known. This record comes from a study of cytomegalovirus exposure and HLA in healthy donors. General study results and limits: CMV serostatus was the only immune exposure information that was available.

There are 14 residues in the CDR3. Trimming removed 1 base from V and 7 bases from J, with 13 bases in between. The V gene's germline CDR1 is SGHVS and CDR2 FNYEAQ. A multiplex PCR was run with 60 Vbeta primers and 13 Jbeta primers. Method: immunoSEQ multiplex PCR; TCRdb's copy keeps in-frame clones and lacks some. This sample yields about 98,000 clones, of which about three quarters are seen a single time; 7.5% to 9.5% belongs to the top ten. The rearrangement uses TRBV7-6 and TRBJ1-1; D gene unclear. Sequencing was done on a sample of PBMCs. The receptor comes from a human donor in good health. The CDR3 DNA sequence: TGTGCCAGCAGCTTAGAGGGTGAGGGAGGTGAAGCTTTCTTT. Its translation is CASSLEGEGGEAFF.